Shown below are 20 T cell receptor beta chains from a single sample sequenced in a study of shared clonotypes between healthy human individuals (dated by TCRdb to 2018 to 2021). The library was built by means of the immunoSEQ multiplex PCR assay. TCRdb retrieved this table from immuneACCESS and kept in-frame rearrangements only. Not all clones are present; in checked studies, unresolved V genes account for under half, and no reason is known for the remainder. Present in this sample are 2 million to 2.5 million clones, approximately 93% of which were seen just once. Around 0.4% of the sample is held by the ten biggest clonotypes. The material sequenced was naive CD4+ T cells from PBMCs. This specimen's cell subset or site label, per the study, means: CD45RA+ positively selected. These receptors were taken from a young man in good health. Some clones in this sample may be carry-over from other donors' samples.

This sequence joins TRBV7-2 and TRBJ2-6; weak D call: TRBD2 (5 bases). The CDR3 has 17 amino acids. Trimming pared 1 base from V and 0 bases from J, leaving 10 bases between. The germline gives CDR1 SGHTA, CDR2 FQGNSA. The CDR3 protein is CASSLGPGISGANVLTF. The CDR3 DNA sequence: TGTGCCAGCAGCTTAGGGCCGGGGATCTCTGGGGCCAACGTCCTGACTTTC.

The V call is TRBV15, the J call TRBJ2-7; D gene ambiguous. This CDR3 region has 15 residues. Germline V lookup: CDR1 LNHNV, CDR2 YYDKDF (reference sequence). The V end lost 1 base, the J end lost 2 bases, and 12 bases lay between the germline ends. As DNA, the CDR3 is TGTGCCACCAGCAGAGCACCGGGTATCGCCTACGAGCAGTACTTC. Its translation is CATSRAPGIAYEQYF.

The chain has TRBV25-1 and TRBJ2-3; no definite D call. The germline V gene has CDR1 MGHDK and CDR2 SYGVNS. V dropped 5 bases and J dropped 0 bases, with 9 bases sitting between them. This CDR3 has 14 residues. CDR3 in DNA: TGTGCCAGCAGTCCCTCAGGCAGCACAGATACGCAGTATTTT. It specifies CASSPSGSTDTQYF.

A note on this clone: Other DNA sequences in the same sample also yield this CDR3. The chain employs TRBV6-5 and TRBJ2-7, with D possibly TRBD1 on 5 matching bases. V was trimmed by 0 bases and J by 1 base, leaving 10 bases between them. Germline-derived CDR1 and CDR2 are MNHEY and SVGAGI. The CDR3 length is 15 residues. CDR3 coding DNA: TGTGCCAGCAGTTACTCGGCAGGGCCGTCCTACGAGCAGTACTTC. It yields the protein CASSYSAGPSYEQYF.

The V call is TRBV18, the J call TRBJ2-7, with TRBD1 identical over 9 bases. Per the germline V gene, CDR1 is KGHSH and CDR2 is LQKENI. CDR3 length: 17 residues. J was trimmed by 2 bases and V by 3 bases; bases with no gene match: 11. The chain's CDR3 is CASSPPGTGTLTYEQYF. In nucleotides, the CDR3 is TGTGCCAGCTCACCGCCCGGGACAGGGACGTTAACCTACGAGCAGTACTTC.

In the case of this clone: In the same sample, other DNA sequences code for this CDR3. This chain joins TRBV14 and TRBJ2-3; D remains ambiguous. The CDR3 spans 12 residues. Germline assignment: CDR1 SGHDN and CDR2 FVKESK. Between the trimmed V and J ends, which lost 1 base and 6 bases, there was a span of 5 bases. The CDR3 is CASSQVPDTQYF. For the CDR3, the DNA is TGTGCCAGCAGCCAAGTCCCGGATACGCAGTATTTT. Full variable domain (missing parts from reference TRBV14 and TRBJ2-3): EAGVTQFPSHSVIEKGQTVTLRCDPISGHDNLYWYRRVMGKEIKFLLHFVKESKQDESGMPNNRFLAERTGGTYSTLKVQPAELEDSGVYFCASSQVPDTQYFGPGTRLTVL.

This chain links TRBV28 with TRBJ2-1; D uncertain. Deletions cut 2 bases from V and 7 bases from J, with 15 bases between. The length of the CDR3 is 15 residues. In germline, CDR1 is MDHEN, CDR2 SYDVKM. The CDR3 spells CASSLLQAGRNEQFF. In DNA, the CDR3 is TGTGCCAGCAGTTTACTGCAGGCCGGAAGGAATGAGCAGTTCTTC.

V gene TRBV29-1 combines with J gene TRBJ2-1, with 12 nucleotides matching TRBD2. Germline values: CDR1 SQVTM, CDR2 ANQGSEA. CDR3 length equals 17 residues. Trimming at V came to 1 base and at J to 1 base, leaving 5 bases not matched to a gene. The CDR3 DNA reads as TGCAGCGTTGAAGGACTAGCGGGAGTTTTGTCCTACAATGAGCAGTTCTTC. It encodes CSVEGLAGVLSYNEQFF.

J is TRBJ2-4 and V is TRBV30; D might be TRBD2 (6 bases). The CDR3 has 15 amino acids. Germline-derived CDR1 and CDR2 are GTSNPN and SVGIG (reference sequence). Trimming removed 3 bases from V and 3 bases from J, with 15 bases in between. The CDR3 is CAWRGGYTGKNIQYF. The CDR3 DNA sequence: TGTGCCTGGAGGGGAGGTTATACGGGCAAAAACATTCAGTACTTC.

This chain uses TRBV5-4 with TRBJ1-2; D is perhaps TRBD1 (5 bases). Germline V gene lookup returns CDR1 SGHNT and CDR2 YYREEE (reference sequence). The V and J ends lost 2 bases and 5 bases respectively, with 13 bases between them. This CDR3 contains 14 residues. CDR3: CASSLGGERYGYTF. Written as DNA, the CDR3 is TGTGCCAGCAGCTTAGGAGGGGAGAGATATGGCTACACCTTC.

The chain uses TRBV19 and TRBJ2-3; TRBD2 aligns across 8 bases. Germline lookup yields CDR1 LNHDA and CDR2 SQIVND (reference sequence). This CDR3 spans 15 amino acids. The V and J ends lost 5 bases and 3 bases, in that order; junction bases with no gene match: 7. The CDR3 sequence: CASSLGSGRTDTQYF. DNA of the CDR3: TGTGCCAGTAGTTTGGGAAGCGGGAGAACAGATACGCAGTATTTT.

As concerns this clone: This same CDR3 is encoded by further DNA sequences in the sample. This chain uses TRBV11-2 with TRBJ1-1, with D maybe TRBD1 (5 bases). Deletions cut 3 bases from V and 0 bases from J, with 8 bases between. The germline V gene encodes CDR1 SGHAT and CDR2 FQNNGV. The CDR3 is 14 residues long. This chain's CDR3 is CASSFRGLNTEAFF. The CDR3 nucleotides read TGTGCCAGCAGCTTTAGGGGACTGAACACTGAAGCTTTCTTT.

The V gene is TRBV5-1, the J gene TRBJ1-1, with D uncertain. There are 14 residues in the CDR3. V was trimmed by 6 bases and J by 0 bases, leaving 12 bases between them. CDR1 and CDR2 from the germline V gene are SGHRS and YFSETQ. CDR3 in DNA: TGCGCCAGCACCACCGGGCTCATGAACACTGAAGCTTTCTTT. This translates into CASTTGLMNTEAFF.

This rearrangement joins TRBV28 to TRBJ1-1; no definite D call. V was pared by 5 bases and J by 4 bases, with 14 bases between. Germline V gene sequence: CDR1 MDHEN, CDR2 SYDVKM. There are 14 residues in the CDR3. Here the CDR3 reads CASSHILGATEAFF. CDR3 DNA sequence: TGTGCCAGCAGTCACATCCTGGGTGCCACTGAAGCTTTCTTT.

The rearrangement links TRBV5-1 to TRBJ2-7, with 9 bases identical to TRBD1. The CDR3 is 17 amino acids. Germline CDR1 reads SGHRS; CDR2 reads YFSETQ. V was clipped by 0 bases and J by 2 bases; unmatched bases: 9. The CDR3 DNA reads TGCGCCAGCAGCTTGGGCACAGGGGGCGTTCGTCCCTACGAGCAGTACTTC. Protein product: CASSLGTGGVRPYEQYF.

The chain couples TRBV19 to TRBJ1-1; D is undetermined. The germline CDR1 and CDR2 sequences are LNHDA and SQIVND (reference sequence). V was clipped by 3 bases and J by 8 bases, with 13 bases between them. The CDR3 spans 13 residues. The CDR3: CASSMAWNYEAFF. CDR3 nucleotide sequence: TGTGCCAGTAGTATGGCGTGGAACTACGAAGCTTTCTTT.

This chain's CDR3 is CASSRGQGYQPQHF. The CDR3 DNA reads TGTGCCAGCAGCAGAGGACAGGGCTATCAGCCCCAGCATTTT. J is TRBJ1-5 and V is TRBV6-1; TRBD1 matches 8 bases. Germline CDR1 MNHNS, CDR2 SASEGT. V was pared by 6 bases and J by 5 bases, with 6 bases of the junction left unmatched. The CDR3 extends over 14 amino acids.

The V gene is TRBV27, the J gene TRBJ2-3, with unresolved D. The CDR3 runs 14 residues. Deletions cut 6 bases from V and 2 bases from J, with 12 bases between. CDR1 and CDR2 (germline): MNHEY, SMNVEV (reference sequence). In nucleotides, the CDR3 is TGTGCCAGCAGGCGTGGGCGAGACACAGATACGCAGTATTTT. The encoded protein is CASRRGRDTDTQYF.

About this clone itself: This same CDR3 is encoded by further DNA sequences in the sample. Here the CDR3 reads CASSPSGGSYEQYF. CDR3 in DNA: TGTGCCAGCAGCCCCAGCGGGGGTTCCTACGAGCAGTACTTC. The gene calls are TRBV5-4 and TRBJ2-7; 8 bases agree with TRBD2. Germline lookup yields CDR1 SGHNT and CDR2 YYREEE (reference sequence). This CDR3 comprises 14 residues. Trimming cost V 4 bases and J 1 base; bases outside gene matches: 4.

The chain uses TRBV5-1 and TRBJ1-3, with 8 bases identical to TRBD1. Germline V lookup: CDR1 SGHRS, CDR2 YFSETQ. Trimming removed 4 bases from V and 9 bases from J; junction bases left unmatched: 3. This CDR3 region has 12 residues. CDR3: CASSPGQGTIYF. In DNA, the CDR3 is TGCGCCAGCAGCCCCGGACAGGGCACCATATATTTT.